This entry features one T cell receptor (beta chain) sequence. Trimming shortened V by 3 bases and J by 3 bases, and 9 bases separated the two germline ends. Germline CDR1 SGHDT, CDR2 YYEEEE. The CDR3 length is 13 residues. In the authors' methods: Nucleated cell counts were estimated from reference gene primer amplification. Here immunoSEQ multiplex PCR was the method, and the copy in TCRdb shows in-frame clones only, minus some. The V and J calls and clone size are taken from that table; D and trimming were inferred from the DNA. The repertoire holds about 300,000 clones, with about nine tenths as singletons. The sample comes from a study of blood T cell repertoires in COVID-19. Study details: Both acute and convalescent COVID-19 samples were obtained from the United States, Italy and Spain.

Patients in Seattle were enrolled during active infection, then followed longitudinally. The clonotype was recovered from a woman aged 30 to 39 with COVID-19, enrolled during active disease. Sequencing was done on a sample of peripheral blood. This chain connects TRBV5-6 to TRBJ1-1; no definite D call. The CDR3 loop reads CASSSDWDTEAFF. Written as DNA, the CDR3 is TGTGCCAGCAGCTCCGACTGGGACACTGAAGCTTTCTTT.